This entry lists 8 T cell receptor beta chains sequenced from one sample in a study of Ad26.COV2.S vaccination and SARS-CoV-2 variants. TCRdb keeps only in-frame clones here, not all; method: immunoSEQ multiplex PCR. This sample carries some 320,000 clones, about 86% of them seen once, and the ten largest clones take roughly 1.9%. Described treatment: 15 to 20 received Ad26.COV2.S at low or high dose, single or two shots; about 5 received placebo; per-sample allocation not given. Samples were taken on day 63 after the first vaccine or placebo injection. The material was peripheral blood, obtained in a trial of Ad26.COV2.S vaccine versus placebo. The receptors come from a person between 18 and 59 years old who received the Ad26.COV2.S COVID-19 vaccine or a placebo.

V and J are TRBV25-1 and TRBJ1-1; D uncertain. CDR3 length: 12 amino acids. V lost 7 bases, J lost 1 base, and 7 bases lay in between. The V gene's germline CDR1 is MGHDK and CDR2 SYGVNS. CDR3 bases: TGTGCCAGCAATTATGGGAACACTGAAGCTTTCTTT. It yields the protein CASNYGNTEAFF. Filled out from reference TRBV25-1 and TRBJ1-1, the complete variable domain reads EADIYQTPRYLVIGTGKKITLECSQTMGHDKMYWYQQDPGMELHLIHYSYGVNSTEKGDLSSESTVSRIRTEHFPLTLESARPSHTSQYLCASNYGNTEAFFGQGTRLTVV.

The sample holds one count of this clone. CDR3 sequence reads: CASSSSTRGRILFF. The CDR3 DNA follows: TGTGCCAGCAGCTCATCAACGAGGGGCCGAATCCTGTTTTTT. This rearrangement joins TRBV7-2 to TRBJ1-4; possibly TRBD1 for D (5 bases). The CDR3 runs 14 residues. Looked up from germline, CDR1 is SGHTA and CDR2 is FQGNSA. V lost 4 bases, J lost 14 bases, and 20 bases lay in between.

The chain is built from TRBV6-5 and TRBJ1-2; TRBD1 agrees at 8 bases. J was trimmed by 3 bases and V by 3 bases; bases with no gene match: 6. This CDR3 spans 15 amino acids. CDR1 MNHEY and CDR2 SVGAGI come from the germline V gene. CDR3 nucleotide sequence: TGTGCCAGCAGTTATTGGGCAGGGGGCGACTATGGCTACACCTTC. Its translation: CASSYWAGGDYGYTF.

V usage is TRBV15 and J usage is TRBJ2-7; 7 nucleotides match TRBD2. The CDR3 loop spans 14 amino acids. CDR1 and CDR2 (germline): LNHNV, YYDKDF (reference sequence). Trimming took 2 bases from V and 3 from J; bases not matched to a gene: 4. CDR3 in amino acids: CATSRTSSGYEQYF. Here the CDR3 DNA reads TGTGCCACCAGCAGAACCTCTAGCGGCTACGAGCAGTACTTC. Full variable domain (missing parts from reference TRBV15 and TRBJ2-7): DAMVIQNPRYQVTQFGKPVTLSCSQTLNHNVMYWYQQKSSQAPKLLFHYYDKDFNNEADTPDNFQSRRPNTSFCFLDIRSPGLGDTAMYLCATSRTSSGYEQYFGPGTRLTVT.

The chain is built from TRBV1 and TRBJ2-1; the table assigns TRBD2, which was not confirmed against the DNA. TRBV1 is noted as a pseudogene. The CDR3 loop spans 20 amino acids. In DNA, the CDR3 is TGCACCAGCAGCCAAGATCAATTGGGACTAGCGGTTATCTCCTACAATGAGCAGTTCTTC. Protein sequence: CTSSQDQLGLAVISYNEQFF.

V and J are TRBV30 and TRBJ2-7; D possibly corresponds to TRBD1 (6 bases). The CDR3 totals 12 residues. Germline loops: CDR1 GTSNPN, CDR2 SVGIG (reference sequence). V was shortened by 2 bases and J by 5 bases, with 10 bases between the two germline ends. The CDR3 DNA is TGTGCCTGGAGTCCCGACAGGCACGAGCAGTACTTC. Translating gives CAWSPDRHEQYF.

V gene TRBV10-3 combines with J gene TRBJ2-1, with D perhaps TRBD1 or TRBD2 (5 bases each). The CDR3 has 12 amino acids. Germline CDR1 ENHRY, CDR2 SYGVKD. V lost 10 bases and J 14 bases, leaving 21 bases between the germline ends. CDR3 residues: CATSPGPQREFF. The DNA of the CDR3 is TGTGCCACAAGCCCGGGACCTCAGAGGGAGTTCTTC.

The rearrangement joins TRBV27 to TRBJ2-3; D gene uncertain. In germline, CDR1 is MNHEY, CDR2 SMNVEV (reference sequence). The V and J ends lost 2 bases and 0 bases respectively, with 12 bases between them. This CDR3 region has 16 residues. This CDR3 is CASSLAWRPSTDTQYF. CDR3 DNA: TGTGCCAGCAGTTTAGCGTGGCGGCCCAGCACAGATACGCAGTATTTT.